These T cell receptor beta chains were read from a single sample in a study of T cells in localized non-small cell lung cancer. Generated by immunoSEQ multiplex PCR, the TCRdb table keeps only in-frame clones and is missing some. This repertoire shows about 19,000 clones, approximately 80% found once; its top ten account for approximately 4.8%. Sequences were derived from peripheral blood, sampled before any cancer treatment. The receptors were sampled from a man between 40 and 70 years old with stage I lung adenocarcinoma. Both conserved end residues are part of each CDR3. Fields, in order: J gene, clone size, CDR3 length, V gene, D gene, CDR3 protein, CDR3 DNA. A D gene is named only where the DNA matches it firmly. The size of a clone is reported for some rows only, either as once, few or many, or as a class for expanded clones.

J: TRBJ1-1
size: .
length: 13
V: TRBV7-9
D: .
CDR3: CASSLAVGPEAFF
DNA: TGTGCCAGCAGCTTAGCAGTAGGCCCCGAAGCTTTCTTT

J: TRBJ1-2
size: .
length: 15
V: TRBV5-1
D: TRBD1
CDR3: CASSSGQGIDYGYTF
DNA: TGCGCCAGCAGCTCGGGACAGGGGATTGACTATGGCTACACCTTC

J: TRBJ2-5
size: .
length: 13
V: TRBV5-4
D: .
CDR3: CASTSPGEETQYF
DNA: TGTGCCAGCACCTCGCCGGGTGAAGAGACCCAGTACTTC

J: TRBJ2-3
size: .
length: 15
V: TRBV7-8
D: .
CDR3: CASSLGSGSTDTQYF
DNA: TGTGCCAGCAGCTTGGGTAGCGGATCCACAGATACGCAGTATTTT

J: TRBJ2-5
size: .
length: 14
V: TRBV18
D: TRBD2
CDR3: CASSPPAGGETQYF
DNA: TGTGCCAGCTCACCCCCAGCGGGGGGCGAGACCCAGTACTTC

J: TRBJ2-1
size: .
length: 12
V: TRBV5-4
D: .
CDR3: CASSLNSDEQFF
DNA: TGTGCCAGCAGCTTGAATAGTGATGAGCAGTTCTTC

J: TRBJ1-6
size: once
length: 10
V: TRBV2
D: .
CDR3: CASSEARLLF
DNA: TGTGCCAGCAGTGAAGCGCGACTCCTTTTT

J: TRBJ2-7
size: .
length: 14
V: TRBV21-1
D: .
CDR3: CASRRDRGPHEQYF
DNA: TGTGCCAGCAGACGGGACAGGGGGCCCCACGAGCAGTACTTC

J: TRBJ2-2
size: .
length: 16
V: TRBV29-1
D: TRBD2
CDR3: CSVESWGGRATGELFF
DNA: TGCAGCGTTGAAAGTTGGGGGGGTCGGGCCACCGGGGAGCTGTTTTTT

J: TRBJ2-3
size: .
length: 18
V: TRBV18
D: TRBD1
CDR3: CASSPAPGTGQQGDTQYF
DNA: TGTGCCAGCTCGCCCGCCCCCGGGACAGGGCAACAAGGCGATACGCAGTATTTT

J: TRBJ1-1
size: few
length: 14
V: TRBV18
D: TRBD1
CDR3: CASLGGQGSTEAFF
DNA: TGTGCCAGCCTAGGGGGACAGGGAAGCACTGAAGCTTTCTTT

J: TRBJ2-5
size: few
length: 14
V: TRBV9
D: .
CDR3: CASSREESPETQYF
DNA: TGTGCCAGCAGCAGGGAGGAATCTCCAGAGACCCAGTACTTC

J: TRBJ1-2
size: .
length: 14
V: TRBV5-1
D: .
CDR3: CASSLSDFNYGYTF
DNA: TGCGCCAGCAGCTTGAGCGACTTTAACTATGGCTACACCTTC

J: TRBJ2-7
size: .
length: 12
V: TRBV29-1
D: .
CDR3: CSVGRASYEQYF
DNA: TGCAGCGTTGGCAGGGCCTCCTACGAGCAGTACTTC

J: TRBJ1-4
size: .
length: 15
V: TRBV28
D: .
CDR3: CASSLGRSFNEKLFF
DNA: TGTGCCAGCAGTTTAGGGCGCAGCTTTAATGAAAAACTGTTTTTT

J: TRBJ2-5
size: .
length: 14
V: TRBV5-6
D: TRBD2
CDR3: CASSPGLAGKTQYF
DNA: TGTGCCAGCAGCCCAGGACTAGCTGGAAAGACCCAGTACTTC

J: TRBJ2-5
size: .
length: 15
V: TRBV7-9
D: TRBD1
CDR3: CASSSSTGQVYTQYF
DNA: TGTGCCAGCAGCAGCTCGACAGGGCAGGTCTATACCCAGTACTTC

J: TRBJ2-1
size: medium-sized
length: 14
V: TRBV19
D: TRBD2
CDR3: CATTIAGGLDEQFF
DNA: TGTGCCACCACAATAGCGGGGGGGTTGGATGAGCAGTTCTTC

J: TRBJ2-1
size: .
length: 15
V: TRBV7-9
D: .
CDR3: CASSYPEHGYNEQFF
DNA: TGTGCCAGCAGCTACCCGGAGCATGGCTACAATGAGCAGTTCTTC

J: TRBJ2-7
size: .
length: 15
V: TRBV28
D: .
CDR3: CASSFALSSSYEQYF
DNA: TGTGCCAGCAGTTTCGCTCTATCTAGCTCCTACGAGCAGTACTTC

J: TRBJ2-3
size: .
length: 12
V: TRBV2
D: .
CDR3: CASSLSTDTQYF
DNA: TGTGCCAGCTCCCTCAGCACAGATACGCAGTATTTT

J: TRBJ2-5
size: .
length: 15
V: TRBV9
D: TRBD1
CDR3: CASSVGQRNQETQYF
DNA: TGTGCCAGCAGCGTGGGACAGAGGAACCAAGAGACCCAGTACTTC

J: TRBJ2-7
size: .
length: 15
V: TRBV7-2
D: .
CDR3: CASSLGAGRTYEQYF
DNA: TGTGCCAGCAGCTTAGGGGCGGGCAGAACCTACGAGCAGTACTTC

J: TRBJ1-1
size: .
length: 14
V: TRBV7-9
D: TRBD1
CDR3: CASSFDRADTEAFF
DNA: TGTGCCAGCAGCTTCGACAGGGCCGACACTGAAGCTTTCTTT

J: TRBJ2-3
size: .
length: 16
V: TRBV7-2
D: .
CDR3: CASSSPDTPSTDTQYF
DNA: TGTGCCAGCAGCTCCCCCGACACCCCTAGCACAGATACGCAGTATTTT

J: TRBJ2-5
size: .
length: 15
V: TRBV4-2
D: TRBD2
CDR3: CASSQERGGQETQYF
DNA: TGTGCCAGCAGCCAAGAGCGGGGGGGCCAAGAGACCCAGTACTTC

J: TRBJ2-2
size: .
length: 15
V: TRBV28
D: TRBD1
CDR3: CASSRTGVNTGELFF
DNA: TGTGCCAGCAGTCGGACAGGGGTAAACACCGGGGAGCTGTTTTTT

J: TRBJ2-7
size: few
length: 16
V: TRBV11-2
D: TRBD2
CDR3: CASSLRGGRVAGEQYF
DNA: TGTGCCAGCAGCTTAAGGGGAGGGCGGGTGGCAGGGGAGCAGTACTTC

J: TRBJ1-6
size: .
length: 15
V: TRBV28
D: .
CDR3: CASRAAATYNSPLHF
DNA: TGTGCCAGCAGAGCTGCCGCAACCTATAATTCACCCCTCCACTTT

J: TRBJ2-7
size: .
length: 14
V: TRBV18
D: TRBD1
CDR3: CASSLGQGSDEQYF
DNA: TGTGCCAGCTCACTCGGACAGGGGAGCGACGAGCAGTACTTC

J: TRBJ2-2
size: .
length: 14
V: TRBV6-1
D: .
CDR3: CASSARLNTGELFF
DNA: TGTGCCAGCAGTGCCCGACTCAACACCGGGGAGCTGTTTTTT

J: TRBJ1-1
size: .
length: 15
V: TRBV28
D: .
CDR3: CASSLGAGGGTEAFF
DNA: TGTGCCAGCAGCCTGGGGGCGGGGGGCGGCACTGAAGCTTTCTTT

J: TRBJ2-7
size: .
length: 13
V: TRBV10-3
D: TRBD1
CDR3: CAIGQGVVYEQYF
DNA: TGTGCCATCGGACAGGGTGTAGTGTACGAGCAGTACTTC

J: TRBJ2-5
size: .
length: 16
V: TRBV13
D: .
CDR3: CASSIGPGAHQETQYF
DNA: TGTGCCAGCTCGATCGGTCCGGGGGCTCACCAAGAGACCCAGTACTTC

J: TRBJ2-1
size: .
length: 17
V: TRBV15
D: TRBD2
CDR3: CATSRDSGGAGYNEQFF
DNA: TGTGCCACCAGCAGAGATAGCGGGGGGGCGGGGTACAATGAGCAGTTCTTC

J: TRBJ1-1
size: .
length: 13
V: TRBV7-6
D: .
CDR3: CASSSAPGTEAFF
DNA: TGTGCCAGCAGTTCTGCCCCGGGCACTGAAGCTTTCTTT

J: TRBJ2-1
size: .
length: 15
V: TRBV9
D: TRBD2
CDR3: CASSVASSGYNEQFF
DNA: TGTGCCAGCAGCGTAGCCTCTAGCGGCTACAATGAGCAGTTCTTC

J: TRBJ1-6
size: .
length: 17
V: TRBV5-5
D: .
CDR3: CASSLVLSVVKNSPLHF
DNA: TGTGCCAGCAGCTTGGTATTGAGCGTCGTTAAAAATTCACCCCTCCACTTT

J: TRBJ1-1
size: few
length: 14
V: TRBV18
D: .
CDR3: CASSPLGEGSEAFF
DNA: TGTGCCAGCTCACCTCTCGGGGAGGGGTCTGAAGCTTTCTTT

J: TRBJ2-7
size: .
length: 15
V: TRBV27
D: .
CDR3: CASSLSLEGSYEQYF
DNA: TGTGCCAGCAGTTTATCGTTGGAGGGATCCTACGAGCAGTACTTC

J: TRBJ1-1
size: .
length: 16
V: TRBV5-4
D: .
CDR3: CASSLGGTGAGTEAFF
DNA: TGTGCCAGCAGCTTGGGAGGGACGGGGGCCGGCACTGAAGCTTTCTTT

J: TRBJ2-6
size: .
length: 17
V: TRBV5-1
D: TRBD1
CDR3: CASSLVSGGGGANVLTF
DNA: TGCGCCAGCAGCTTGGTATCAGGGGGCGGTGGGGCCAACGTCCTGACTTTC

J: TRBJ1-2
size: .
length: 14
V: TRBV4-3
D: .
CDR3: CASSQDLRPSGYTF
DNA: TGCGCCAGCAGCCAAGATCTTAGGCCGAGCGGCTACACCTTC

J: TRBJ2-2
size: .
length: 13
V: TRBV9
D: .
CDR3: CASSVGDTGELFF
DNA: TGTGCCAGCAGCGTAGGTGATACCGGGGAGCTGTTTTTT

J: TRBJ1-2
size: .
length: 13
V: TRBV30
D: .
CDR3: CAWTDEGNYGYTF
DNA: TGTGCCTGGACTGACGAAGGGAACTATGGCTACACCTTC

J: TRBJ2-7
size: .
length: 15
V: TRBV5-1
D: TRBD1
CDR3: CASSLEGTGGAEQYF
DNA: TGCGCCAGCAGCTTGGAGGGGACAGGGGGCGCCGAGCAGTACTTC

J: TRBJ2-7
size: once
length: 12
V: TRBV19
D: TRBD1
CDR3: CASSPQGAEQYF
DNA: TGTGCCAGTAGTCCACAGGGGGCCGAGCAGTACTTC

J: TRBJ2-7
size: medium-sized
length: 14
V: TRBV7-2
D: .
CDR3: CASSLGAGTTRQYF
DNA: TGTGCCAGCAGCTTAGGGGCAGGTACTACGAGGCAGTACTTC

J: TRBJ2-3
size: .
length: 14
V: TRBV6-6
D: TRBD2
CDR3: CASGLSGSTDTQYF
DNA: TGTGCCAGCGGGCTTAGCGGGAGCACAGATACGCAGTATTTT

J: TRBJ2-3
size: .
length: 12
V: TRBV12-5
D: .
CDR3: CASGLNTDTQYF
DNA: TGTGCTAGTGGTTTGAACACAGATACGCAGTATTTT

J: TRBJ2-3
size: .
length: 14
V: TRBV4-1
D: .
CDR3: CASSPDRMPDTQYF
DNA: TGCGCCAGCAGCCCCGACCGGATGCCGGATACGCAGTATTTT

J: TRBJ2-1
size: once
length: 14
V: TRBV7-3
D: .
CDR3: CASSPGTLNNEQFF
DNA: TGTGCCAGCAGCCCCGGGACTCTTAACAATGAGCAGTTCTTC

J: TRBJ2-7
size: .
length: 15
V: TRBV15
D: TRBD1
CDR3: CATSRGQTLSGEQYF
DNA: TGTGCCACCAGCAGGGGACAGACGTTGAGTGGCGAGCAGTACTTC